These 5 T cell receptor beta chains came from one sample sequenced in a study of T cells in Graves' hyperthyroidism and ophthalmopathy. The CDR3 regions of TCR beta were amplified from RNA transcripts. A first-round RT-PCR of the TCR CDR3 used the HTBI primer set. One entry per CDR3 protein results from TCRdb running MiXCR on the multiplex PCR reads. The profile shows some 180,000 distinct CDR3 sequences, about 15% of them singletons. The specimen sequenced was blood. Receptor source: a woman between 50 and 59 years old with Graves' hyperthyroidism.

V and J are TRBV24-1 and TRBJ1-4, with a tentative D call TRBD1 (5 bases). CDR1 and CDR2 (germline): KGHDR, SFDVKD. V lost 7 bases and J lost 3, with 14 bases in between. The CDR3 spans 15 residues. CDR3 residues: CATRGGQGPNEKLFF. As DNA, the CDR3 is TGTGCCACCAGGGGTGGGCAGGGACCTAATGAAAAACTGTTTTTT.

This clonotype was counted ten times or more. V and J are TRBV11-2 and TRBJ1-5; TRBD1 aligns across 9 bases. The V gene's germline CDR1 is SGHAT and CDR2 FQNNGV. The CDR3 covers 13 residues. V was clipped by 4 bases and J by 5 bases; unmatched bases: 0. DNA of the CDR3: TGTGCCAGCAGCTGGGACAGGGATCAGCCCCAGCATTTT. It is translated as CASSWDRDQPQHF.

A few counts support this clonotype. The rearrangement joins TRBV24-1 to TRBJ2-1, with 10 bases matching TRBD2. The ends lost 3 bases at V and 3 bases at J; junction bases unmatched: 7. Germline loops: CDR1 KGHDR, CDR2 SFDVKD. The CDR3 consists of 17 residues. Here the CDR3 DNA reads TGTGCCACCAGTGATCCCGGGCTAGCGGGGGACTACAATGAGCAGTTCTTC. Translating gives CATSDPGLAGDYNEQFF.

This clonotype was recorded many times. The V and J genes are TRBV12-3 or TRBV12-4 and TRBJ2-3; TRBD1 agrees at 7 bases. V was clipped by 7 bases and J by 4 bases; unmatched bases: 8. This CDR3 has 14 amino acids. In nucleotides, the CDR3 is TGTGCCAGCACCAAGACAGGGTGGGCAGATACGCAGTATTTT. It codes for CASTKTGWADTQYF.

The chain couples TRBV2 to TRBJ2-1; D might be TRBD2 (6 bases). The V and J ends lost 7 bases and 8 bases respectively, with 21 bases between them. The germline gives CDR1 SNHLY, CDR2 FYNNEI. The length of the CDR3 is 15 residues. CDR3 in DNA: TGTGCCAGCACCGAACGGGGACTCCCAGGCGATGAGCAGTTCTTC. It encodes CASTERGLPGDEQFF.